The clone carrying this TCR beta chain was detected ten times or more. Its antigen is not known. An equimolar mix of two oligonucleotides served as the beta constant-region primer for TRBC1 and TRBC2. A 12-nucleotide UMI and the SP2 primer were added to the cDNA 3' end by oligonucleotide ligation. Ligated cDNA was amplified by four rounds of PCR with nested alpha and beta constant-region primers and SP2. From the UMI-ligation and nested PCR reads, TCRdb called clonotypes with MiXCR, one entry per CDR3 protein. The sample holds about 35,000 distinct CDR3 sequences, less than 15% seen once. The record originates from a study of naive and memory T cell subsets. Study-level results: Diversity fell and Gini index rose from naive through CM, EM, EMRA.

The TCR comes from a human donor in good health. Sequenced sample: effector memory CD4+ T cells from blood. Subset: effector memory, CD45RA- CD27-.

The CDR3 sequence is CASSIGQGAEQYF. In DNA form, the CDR3 reads TGTGCCAGCAGCATAGGACAGGGGGCCGAGCAGTACTTC. This chain uses TRBV5-4 with TRBJ2-7, with TRBD1 matching 11 bases. The CDR3 spans 13 residues. Germline CDR1 SGHNT, CDR2 YYREEE (reference sequence). J lost 6 bases, V lost 4 bases, and 3 bases had no gene match.